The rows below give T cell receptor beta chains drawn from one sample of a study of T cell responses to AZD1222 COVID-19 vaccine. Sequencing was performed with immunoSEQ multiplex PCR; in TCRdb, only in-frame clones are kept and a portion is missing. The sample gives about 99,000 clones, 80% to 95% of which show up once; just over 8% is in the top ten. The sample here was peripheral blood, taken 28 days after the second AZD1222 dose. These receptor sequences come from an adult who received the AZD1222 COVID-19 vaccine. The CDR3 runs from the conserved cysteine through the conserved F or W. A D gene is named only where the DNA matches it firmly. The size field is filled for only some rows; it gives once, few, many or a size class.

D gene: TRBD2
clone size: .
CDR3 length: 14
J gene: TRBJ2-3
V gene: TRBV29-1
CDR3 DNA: TGCAGCGTTGAGGCGGGAGGGCCGTTAGATACGCAGTATTTT
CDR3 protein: CSVEAGGPLDTQYF

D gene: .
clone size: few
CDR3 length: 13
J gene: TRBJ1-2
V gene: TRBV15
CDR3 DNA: TGTGCCACCAGCAGAGAGGGCGGCTATGGCTACACCTTC
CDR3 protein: CATSREGGYGYTF

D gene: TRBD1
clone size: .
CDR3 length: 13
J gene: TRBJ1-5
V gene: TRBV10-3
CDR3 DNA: TGTGCCATCAGAGGGGACAGTGGCCAGCCCCAGCATTTT
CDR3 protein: CAIRGDSGQPQHF

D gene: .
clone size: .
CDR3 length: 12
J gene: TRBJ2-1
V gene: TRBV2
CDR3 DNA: TGTGCCAGCAGGATCGGGGCCAATGAGCAGTTCTTC
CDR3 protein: CASRIGANEQFF

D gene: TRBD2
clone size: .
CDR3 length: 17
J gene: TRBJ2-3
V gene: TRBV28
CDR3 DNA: TGTGCCAGCAGCACTGAAATCGGACTAGCGGACACAGATACGCAGTATTTT
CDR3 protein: CASSTEIGLADTDTQYF

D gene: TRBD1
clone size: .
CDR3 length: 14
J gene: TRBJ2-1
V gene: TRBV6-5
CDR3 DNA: TGTGCCAGCAGTTACGGGACAGGGGGCGGTGAGCAGTTCTTC
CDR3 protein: CASSYGTGGGEQFF

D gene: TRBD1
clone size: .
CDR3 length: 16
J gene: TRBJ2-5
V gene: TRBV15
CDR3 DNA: TGTGCCACCAGCAGAGATCGGGGGACAGGGGTGGAGACCCAGTACTTC
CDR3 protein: CATSRDRGTGVETQYF

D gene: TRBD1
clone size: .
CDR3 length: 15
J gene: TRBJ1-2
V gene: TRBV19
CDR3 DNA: TGTGCCAGTAGTACCCAAACAGGGGTTCATTCTGGCTACACCTTC
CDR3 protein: CASSTQTGVHSGYTF

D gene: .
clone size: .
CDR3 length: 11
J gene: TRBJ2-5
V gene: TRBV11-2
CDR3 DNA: TGTGCCAGCACGGCAGGGGAGACCCAGTACTTC
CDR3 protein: CASTAGETQYF

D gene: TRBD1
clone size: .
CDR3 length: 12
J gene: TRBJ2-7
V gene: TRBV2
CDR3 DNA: TGTGCCAGCAGCAGGGGGAGCTACGAGCAGTACTTC
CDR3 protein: CASSRGSYEQYF

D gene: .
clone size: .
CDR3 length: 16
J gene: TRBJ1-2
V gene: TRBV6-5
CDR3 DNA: TGTGCCAGCAGTTACTCGTACCGGACAGCTAACTATGGCTACACCTTC
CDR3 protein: CASSYSYRTANYGYTF

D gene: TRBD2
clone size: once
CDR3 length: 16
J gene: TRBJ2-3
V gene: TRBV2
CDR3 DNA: TGTGCCAGCAGTGAGATGTGGGTCGGGGGGACAGATACGCAGTATTTT
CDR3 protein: CASSEMWVGGTDTQYF

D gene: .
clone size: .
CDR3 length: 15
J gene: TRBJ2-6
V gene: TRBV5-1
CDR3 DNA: TGCGCCAGCAGCCAGGGCGGGACTGGGGCCAACGTCCTGACTTTC
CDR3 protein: CASSQGGTGANVLTF

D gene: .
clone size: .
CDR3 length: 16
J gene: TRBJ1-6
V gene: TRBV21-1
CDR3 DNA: TGTGCCAGCAGCCTAGAGGGTGACCTGGGGGATTCACCCCTCCACTTT
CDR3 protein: CASSLEGDLGDSPLHF

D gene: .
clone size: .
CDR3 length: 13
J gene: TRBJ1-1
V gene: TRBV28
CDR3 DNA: TGTGCCAGCAAGCGGGAGGCAGAGCCCTGGGCTTTCTTT
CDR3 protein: CASKREAEPWAFF

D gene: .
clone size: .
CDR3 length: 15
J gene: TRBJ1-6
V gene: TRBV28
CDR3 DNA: TGTGCCAGCCACTCCCCAAGCTCCTATAATTCACCCCTCCACTTT
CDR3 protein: CASHSPSSYNSPLHF

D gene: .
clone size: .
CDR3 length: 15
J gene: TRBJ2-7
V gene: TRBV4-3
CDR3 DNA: TGCGCCGGCAGCCAACTGCCGCAGGTTAGCTACGAGCAGTACTTC
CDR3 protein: CAGSQLPQVSYEQYF

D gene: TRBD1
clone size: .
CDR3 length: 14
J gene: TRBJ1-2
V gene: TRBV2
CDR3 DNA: TGTGCCAGCAGTCCGACAGGGATTTTCTATGGCTACACCTTC
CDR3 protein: CASSPTGIFYGYTF

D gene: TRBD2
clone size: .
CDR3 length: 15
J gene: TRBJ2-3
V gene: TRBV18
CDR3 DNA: TGTGCCAGCTCACAGGGACTACTAAGCACAGATACGCAGTATTTT
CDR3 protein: CASSQGLLSTDTQYF

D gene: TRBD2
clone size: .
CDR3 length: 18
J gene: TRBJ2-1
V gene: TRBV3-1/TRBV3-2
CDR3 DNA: TGTGCCAGCAGCCAATTTTCTAGCGGGAGTTCGCTCTACAATGAGCAGTTCTTC
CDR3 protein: CASSQFSSGSSLYNEQFF

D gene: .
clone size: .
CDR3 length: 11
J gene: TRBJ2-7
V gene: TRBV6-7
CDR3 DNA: TGTGCCAGCAGCCGTCTTGAAGAGCAGTACTTC
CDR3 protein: CASSRLEEQYF

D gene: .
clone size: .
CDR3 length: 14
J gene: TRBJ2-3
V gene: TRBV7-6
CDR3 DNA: TGTGCCAGCAGCTTATTTGCGGTCACAGATACGCAGTATTTT
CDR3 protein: CASSLFAVTDTQYF

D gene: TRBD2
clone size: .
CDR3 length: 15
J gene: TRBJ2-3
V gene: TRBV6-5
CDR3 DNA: TGTGCCAGCAGTTCTCGGGCCCCGGGGGGAGATACGCAGTATTTT
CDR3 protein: CASSSRAPGGDTQYF

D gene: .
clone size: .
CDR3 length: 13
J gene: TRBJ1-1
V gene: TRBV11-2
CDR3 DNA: TGTGCCAGCGGCGACCAGATCACCACTGAAGCTTTCTTT
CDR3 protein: CASGDQITTEAFF

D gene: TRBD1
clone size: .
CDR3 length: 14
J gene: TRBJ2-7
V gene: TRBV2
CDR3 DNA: TGTGCCAGCAGCTCCGGGACAGGGAATCTCGAGCAGTACTTC
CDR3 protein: CASSSGTGNLEQYF

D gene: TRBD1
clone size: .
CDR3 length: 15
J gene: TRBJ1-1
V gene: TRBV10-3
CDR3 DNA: TGTGCCATCACCGATCCGGGACAGGCGTTGGCTGAAGCTTTCTTT
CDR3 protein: CAITDPGQALAEAFF

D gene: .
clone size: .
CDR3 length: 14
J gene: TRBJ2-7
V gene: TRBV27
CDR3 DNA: TGTGCCAGCAGTTTATTACCTGGACACTACGAGCAGTACTTC
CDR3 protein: CASSLLPGHYEQYF

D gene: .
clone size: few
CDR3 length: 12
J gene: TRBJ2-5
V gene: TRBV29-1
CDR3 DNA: TGCAGCGTCCTAGAGGTCCGGGAGACCCAGTACTTC
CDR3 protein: CSVLEVRETQYF

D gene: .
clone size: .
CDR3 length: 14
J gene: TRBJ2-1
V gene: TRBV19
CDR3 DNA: TGTGCCAGCAACCCGGGGGACTCCTACAATGAGCAGTTCTTC
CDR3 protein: CASNPGDSYNEQFF

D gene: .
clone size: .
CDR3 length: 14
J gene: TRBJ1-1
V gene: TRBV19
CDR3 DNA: TGTGCCAGTAGTATGGGAGCGGGGGACACTGAAGCTTTCTTT
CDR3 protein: CASSMGAGDTEAFF

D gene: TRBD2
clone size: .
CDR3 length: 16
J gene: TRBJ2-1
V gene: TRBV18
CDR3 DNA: TGTGCCAGCTCATCTGTGACTAGCGGACACTACAATGAGCAGTTCTTC
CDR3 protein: CASSSVTSGHYNEQFF

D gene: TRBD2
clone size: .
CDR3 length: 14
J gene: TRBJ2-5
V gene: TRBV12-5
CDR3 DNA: TGTGCTAGTGCCCAGGGACTACTCAAAGAGACCCAGTACTTC
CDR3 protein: CASAQGLLKETQYF

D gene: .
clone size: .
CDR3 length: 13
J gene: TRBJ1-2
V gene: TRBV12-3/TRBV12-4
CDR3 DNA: TGTGCCAGCAGTTTATCGGGGGAAAGTGGCTACACCTTC
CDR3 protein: CASSLSGESGYTF

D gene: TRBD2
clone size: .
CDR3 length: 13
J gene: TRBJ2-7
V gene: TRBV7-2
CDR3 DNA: TGTGCCAGCGTAATCGCGGGAGGGCCCGAGCAGTACTTC
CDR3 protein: CASVIAGGPEQYF

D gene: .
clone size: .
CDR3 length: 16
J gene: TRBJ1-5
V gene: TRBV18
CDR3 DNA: TGTGCCAGCTCACCACCCGGGGCCGGGGTCGGTCAGCCCCAGCATTTT
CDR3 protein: CASSPPGAGVGQPQHF

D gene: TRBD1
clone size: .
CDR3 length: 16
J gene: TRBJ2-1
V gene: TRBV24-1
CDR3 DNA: TGTGCCACCGGCCGACAGGGGGTACACAACTACAATGAGCAGTTCTTC
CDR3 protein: CATGRQGVHNYNEQFF

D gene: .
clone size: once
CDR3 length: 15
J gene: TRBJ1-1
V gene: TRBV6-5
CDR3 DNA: TGTGCCAGCAGTTACTCGATCGAATTGAACACTGAAGCTTTCTTT
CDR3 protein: CASSYSIELNTEAFF

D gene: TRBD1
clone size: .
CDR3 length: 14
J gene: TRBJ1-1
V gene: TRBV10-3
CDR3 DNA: TGTGCCATCAGTGATGGAGGGGGCAACACTGAAGCTTTCTTT
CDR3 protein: CAISDGGGNTEAFF

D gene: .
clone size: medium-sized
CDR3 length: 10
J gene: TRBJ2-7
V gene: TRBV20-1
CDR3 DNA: TGCAGTGCGTCGGATCACGAGCAGTACTTC
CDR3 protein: CSASDHEQYF

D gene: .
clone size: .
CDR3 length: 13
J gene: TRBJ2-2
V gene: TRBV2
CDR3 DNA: TGTGCCAGCAGCGACCGCTCCCTCGGGGAGCTGTTTTTT
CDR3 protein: CASSDRSLGELFF

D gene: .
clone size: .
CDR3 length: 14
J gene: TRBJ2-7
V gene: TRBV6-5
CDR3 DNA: TGTGCCAGCAGTTACTCGGGAGAGACCTACGAGCAGTACTTC
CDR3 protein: CASSYSGETYEQYF

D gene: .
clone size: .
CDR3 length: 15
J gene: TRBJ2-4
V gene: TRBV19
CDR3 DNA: TGTGCCAGTAGTATAGGCGAACTAGCCAAAAACATTCAGTACTTC
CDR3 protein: CASSIGELAKNIQYF

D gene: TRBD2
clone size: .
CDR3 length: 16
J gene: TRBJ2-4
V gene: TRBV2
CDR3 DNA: TGTGCCAGCAGTGATCGTAGCGGGAGGATTAAAAACATTCAGTACTTC
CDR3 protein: CASSDRSGRIKNIQYF

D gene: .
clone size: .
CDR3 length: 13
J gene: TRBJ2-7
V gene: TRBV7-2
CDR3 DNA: TGTGCCAGCAGCTGGACCGGCGAGGGCGAGCAGTACTTC
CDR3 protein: CASSWTGEGEQYF

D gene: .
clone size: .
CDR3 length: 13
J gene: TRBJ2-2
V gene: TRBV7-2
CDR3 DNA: TGTGCCAGCAGCTTAAATTCCCTCGGGGAGCTGTTTTTT
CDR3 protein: CASSLNSLGELFF

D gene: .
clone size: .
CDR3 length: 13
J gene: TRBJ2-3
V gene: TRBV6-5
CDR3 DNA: TGTGCCAGCAAAACCCCAACAGGGACCTCGTTGTATTTT
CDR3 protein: CASKTPTGTSLYF

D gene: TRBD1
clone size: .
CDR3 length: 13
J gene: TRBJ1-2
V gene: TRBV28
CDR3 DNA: TGTGCCAGCAGTAGACAGGGGATCTATGGCTACACCTTC
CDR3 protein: CASSRQGIYGYTF

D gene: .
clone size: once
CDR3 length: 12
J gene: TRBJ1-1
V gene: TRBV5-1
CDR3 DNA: TGCGCCAGCAGCTTGGTTAACACTGAAGCTTTCTTT
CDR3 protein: CASSLVNTEAFF

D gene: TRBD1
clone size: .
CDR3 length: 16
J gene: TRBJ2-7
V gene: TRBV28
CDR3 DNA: TGTGCCAGCAGTTCCACAGGGACAGGGGCAGGATACGAGCAGTACTTC
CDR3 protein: CASSSTGTGAGYEQYF

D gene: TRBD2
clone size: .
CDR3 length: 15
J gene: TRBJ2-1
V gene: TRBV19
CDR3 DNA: TGTGCCAGTAGTTCCCCGGGAGGGCCCAACGATGAGCAGTTCTTC
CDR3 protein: CASSSPGGPNDEQFF

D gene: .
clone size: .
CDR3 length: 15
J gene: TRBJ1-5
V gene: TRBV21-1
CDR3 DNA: TGTGCCAGCAGCAAAGAGGGCAGGGCCAACCAGCCCCAGCATTTT
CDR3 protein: CASSKEGRANQPQHF

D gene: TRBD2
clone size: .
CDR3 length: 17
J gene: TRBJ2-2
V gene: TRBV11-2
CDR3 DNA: TGTGCCAGCAGTCGGACTAGCGGGAGGGCCTTAACCGGGGAGCTGTTTTTT
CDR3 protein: CASSRTSGRALTGELFF

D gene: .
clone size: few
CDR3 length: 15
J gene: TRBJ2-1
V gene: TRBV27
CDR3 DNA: TGTGCCAGCAGCGACGCCGGGAGAGGGTACAATGAGCAGTTCTTC
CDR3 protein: CASSDAGRGYNEQFF

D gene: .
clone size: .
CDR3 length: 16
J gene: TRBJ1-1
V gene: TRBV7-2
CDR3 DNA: TGTGCCAGCAGCTCCCCACCGGGGGCCCTGAACACTGAAGCTTTCTTT
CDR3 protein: CASSSPPGALNTEAFF

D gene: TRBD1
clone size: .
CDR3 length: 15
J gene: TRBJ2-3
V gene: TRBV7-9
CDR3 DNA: TGTGCCAGCAGCTATACCGGGACAGGGACAGATACGCAGTATTTT
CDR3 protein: CASSYTGTGTDTQYF

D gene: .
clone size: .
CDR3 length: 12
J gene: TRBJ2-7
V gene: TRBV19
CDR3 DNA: TGTGCCAGTAGTATGGTGACAGGTGAGCAGTACTTC
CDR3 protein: CASSMVTGEQYF

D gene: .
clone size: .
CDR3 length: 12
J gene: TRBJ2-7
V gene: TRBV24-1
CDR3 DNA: TGTGCCACCAGTGGAAACTCCTACGAGCAGTACTTC
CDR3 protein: CATSGNSYEQYF

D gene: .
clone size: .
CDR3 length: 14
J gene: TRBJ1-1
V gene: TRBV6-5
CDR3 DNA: TGTGCCAGCAGTCGAAAGGGTTGGGTAGGTGAAGCTTTCTTT
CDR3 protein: CASSRKGWVGEAFF

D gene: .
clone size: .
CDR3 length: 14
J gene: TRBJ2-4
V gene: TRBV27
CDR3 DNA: TGTGCCAGCAGTTTGACAAGAGCCAAAAACATTCAGTACTTC
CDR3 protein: CASSLTRAKNIQYF

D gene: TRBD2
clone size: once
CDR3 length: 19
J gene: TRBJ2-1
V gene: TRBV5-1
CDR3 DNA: TGCGCCAGCAGCTTGGCCCCACTAGCGGGAGGACGATCCTACAATGAGCAGTTCTTC
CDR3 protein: CASSLAPLAGGRSYNEQFF